Following are 12 T cell receptor beta chains from one sample sequenced in a study of T cells in tuberculosis. The method was immunoSEQ multiplex PCR; TCRdb's version includes in-frame clones alone and lacks a portion of them. The sample consists of some 49,000 clones, roughly 95% of them appearing once. Time point specified: new active TB diagnosis, blood taken before or within 7 days of starting treatment. The sequencing here drew on PBMCs, taken at tuberculosis diagnosis. The receptors shown here come from an adult with tuberculosis.

This chain connects TRBV5-8 to TRBJ2-1; TRBD1 matches at 7 bases. The CDR3 has 13 residues. Per germline, CDR1 SGHTS and CDR2 YDEGEE. The J segment lost 8 bases and the V segment lost 4 bases, leaving 6 bases of the junction unmatched. The CDR3 sequence: CASSTGQADEQFF. DNA of the CDR3: TGTGCCAGCAGCACAGGACAGGCGGATGAGCAGTTCTTC.

The chain combines TRBV7-2 with TRBJ1-2; perhaps TRBD1 as D (6 bases). The V gene's germline CDR1 is SGHTA and CDR2 FQGNSA. This CDR3 is 17 amino acids long. V was cut by 3 bases and J by 7 bases, with 24 bases left in between. The CDR3 protein is CASSFGGLGRERGGYTF. The DNA of the CDR3 is TGTGCCAGCAGCTTTGGGGGCCTGGGGAGAGAACGGGGTGGCTACACCTTC. Combining the CDR3 with reference TRBV7-2 and TRBJ1-2 gives the whole variable domain GAGVSQSPSNKVTEKGKDVELRCDPISGHTALYWYRQSLGQGLEFLIYFQGNSAPDKSGLPSDRFSAERTGGSVSTLTIQRTQQEDSAVYLCASSFGGLGRERGGYTFGSGTRLTVV.

CDR3 in amino acids: CASRTGSFYGYTF. The CDR3 DNA is TGTGCCAGCAGAACAGGGAGTTTCTATGGCTACACCTTC. The chain has TRBV28 and TRBJ1-2, with a possible D match to TRBD1 (6 bases). Germline V gene lookup returns CDR1 MDHEN and CDR2 SYDVKM. The CDR3 sequence is 13 residues long. Trimming pared 6 bases from V and 4 bases from J, leaving 12 bases between.

The genes are TRBV18 and TRBJ2-7; D is perhaps TRBD1 (6 bases). Trimming took 2 bases from V and 0 from J, leaving 11 bases between them. Germline V gene sequence: CDR1 KGHSH, CDR2 LQKENI. This CDR3 is 15 amino acids long. The DNA of the CDR3 is TGTGCCAGCTCACCAGGCGCACAGGGCTCCTACGAGCAGTACTTC. It codes for CASSPGAQGSYEQYF.

The CDR3 here is CASSLRQGSEAFF. The CDR3 DNA reads as TGTGCCAGTAGTCTGCGACAGGGCTCTGAAGCTTTCTTT. This chain uses TRBV19 with TRBJ1-1; 7 bases align to TRBD1. Trimming cost V 5 bases and J 6 bases; bases outside gene matches: 6. The length of the CDR3 is 13 residues. In germline, CDR1 is LNHDA, CDR2 SQIVND (reference sequence).

The V and J genes are TRBV7-3 and TRBJ2-2; maybe TRBD1 (6 bases). The CDR3 has 13 residues. The V gene lost 4 bases and the J gene lost 6 bases, with 9 bases spanning the gap. Germline V lookup: CDR1 SGHTA, CDR2 FQGTGA. This CDR3 reads CASSSNRAGELFF. For the CDR3, the DNA is TGTGCCAGCAGCTCTAACAGGGCCGGGGAGCTGTTTTTT. The full variable domain, rest sourced from reference TRBV7-3 and TRBJ2-2, is GAGVSQTPSNKVTEKGKYVELRCDPISGHTALYWYRQSLGQGPEFLIYFQGTGAADDSGLPNDRFFAVRPEGSVSTLKIQRTERGDSAVYLCASSSNRAGELFFGEGSRLTVL.

The J gene is TRBJ2-4, the V gene TRBV5-1, with TRBD1 identical over 8 bases. Per the germline V gene, CDR1 is SGHRS and CDR2 is YFSETQ. V was clipped by 1 base and J by 3 bases; unmatched bases: 0. This CDR3 has 14 amino acids. The CDR3 protein is CASSLTGGKNIQYF. CDR3 nucleotide sequence: TGCGCCAGCAGCTTGACAGGGGGCAAAAACATTCAGTACTTC.

The J gene is TRBJ1-3, the V gene TRBV14; 8 nucleotides agree with TRBD1. The CDR3 is 16 residues long. The V segment lost 4 bases and the J segment 7 bases; nucleotides outside the gene matches: 12. The germline CDR1 and CDR2 sequences are SGHDN and FVKESK. The CDR3: CASSPVNLRDRNTIYF. The DNA for the CDR3 is TGTGCCAGCAGCCCAGTCAATCTACGGGACAGGAACACCATATATTTT. The entire variable domain, with the rest obtained from reference TRBV14 and TRBJ1-3, is as follows: EAGVTQFPSHSVIEKGQTVTLRCDPISGHDNLYWYRRVMGKEIKFLLHFVKESKQDESGMPNNRFLAERTGGTYSTLKVQPAELEDSGVYFCASSPVNLRDRNTIYFGEGSWLTVV.

This chain uses TRBV27 with TRBJ2-2; 10 bases are a match to TRBD1. This CDR3 has 18 amino acids. Losses at the gene ends were 4 bases for V and 7 bases for J; bases not matched to a gene: 15. The germline gives CDR1 MNHEY, CDR2 SMNVEV (reference sequence). This CDR3 is CASSSHPGRQGAGGELFF. The CDR3 DNA follows: TGTGCCAGCAGTTCTCACCCGGGTCGACAGGGGGCGGGCGGGGAGCTGTTTTTT.

This sequence joins TRBV19 and TRBJ1-2; 8 bases align to TRBD1. The length of the CDR3 is 16 residues. Looked up from germline, CDR1 is LNHDA and CDR2 is SQIVND (reference sequence). Trimming at V came to 7 bases and at J to 8 bases, leaving 18 bases not matched to a gene. In DNA form, the CDR3 reads TGTGCCAGTAAGGGGGTTTTAGACAGGGGCGGTACGGGCTACACCTTC. Translation: CASKGVLDRGGTGYTF.

The J gene is TRBJ1-1, the V gene TRBV7-8; 8 positions agree with TRBD1. V lost 5 bases to trimming and J lost 3 bases; unmatched junction nucleotides: 11. The CDR3 covers 16 residues. Germline V gives CDR1 SGHVS, CDR2 FQNEAQ. CDR3: CASSPRQGPSYTEAFF. CDR3 coding DNA: TGTGCCAGCAGCCCCCGACAGGGGCCCTCTTACACTGAAGCTTTCTTT.

The V and J genes are TRBV28 and TRBJ1-5; the D gene is possibly TRBD1 (5 bases). The CDR3 loop spans 12 amino acids. Trimming cost V 8 bases and J 6 bases, with 11 bases left between them. The V gene's germline CDR1 is MDHEN and CDR2 SYDVKM. In DNA form, the CDR3 reads TGTGCCAGCCACCAGGGCAGTCAGCCCCAGCATTTT. Encoded protein: CASHQGSQPQHF.